This T cell receptor (beta chain) stems from a study of T cell responses to AZD1222 COVID-19 vaccine. Generated by immunoSEQ multiplex PCR, the TCRdb table keeps only in-frame clones and is missing some. The sample contains roughly 120,000 clones, about 87% of which appear only once. Here the sequenced sample was peripheral blood, taken on day 0 of AZD1222 vaccination. This TCR derives from an adult in good health.

The DNA of the CDR3 is TGTGCCAGCAGCTCAAACGGACTAGCGGGAGGGGAGACCCAGTACTTC. As protein: CASSSNGLAGGETQYF. The chain recombines TRBV5-8 with TRBJ2-5; 15 positions match TRBD2. CDR1 is SGHTS, CDR2 YDEGEE, per germline. The CDR3 sequence is 16 residues long. V lost 3 bases to trimming and J lost 5 bases; unmatched junction nucleotides: 5.